Listed below are T cell receptor beta chains from one sample, sequenced in a study of blood T cells in healthy people across ages. MiXCR, run by TCRdb on the 5' RACE reads, gives a single entry per CDR3 protein. The table has around 280,000 distinct CDR3 sequences, 25% to 30% seen once. Sequencing used blood. Receptors originate from a woman aged 70-85 years in good health. Each CDR3 is given with its conserved first and last residue. A D gene is named only where the DNA matches it firmly. Clone size is stated in some rows and not others, as once, few, many or a class when expanded.

D gene,J gene,clone size,V gene,CDR3 protein,CDR3 DNA
-,TRBJ2-7,many,TRBV29-1,CSVVTGEGEQYF,TGCAGCGTTGTCACAGGGGAGGGCGAGCAGTACTTC
-,TRBJ2-3,-,TRBV29-1,CSVEDLRGDTQYF,TGCAGCGTTGAAGATCTGCGGGGAGATACGCAGTATTTT
-,TRBJ1-2,many,TRBV7-2,CASSPSQAGYGYTF,TGTGCCAGCAGCCCAAGCCAGGCGGGCTATGGCTACACCTTC
-,TRBJ2-4,-,TRBV20-1,CSARDQGGKNIQYF,TGCAGTGCTAGAGATCAGGGGGGAAAAAACATTCAGTACTTC
-,TRBJ2-1,few,TRBV4-3,CASSQDTGRHEQFF,TGCGCCAGCAGCCAAGATACAGGGCGGCATGAGCAGTTCTTC
-,TRBJ1-1,-,TRBV5-1,CASSWGTMNTEAFF,TGCGCCAGCAGCTGGGGGACGATGAACACTGAAGCTTTCTTT
-,TRBJ2-1,-,TRBV21-1,CASSQETVGRPCEQFF,TGTGCCAGCAGCCAAGAGACAGTCGGTCGCCCGTGTGAGCAGTTCTTC
-,TRBJ2-1,many,TRBV21-1,CASSQRRTLGANEQFF,TGTGCCAGCAGCCAAAGGCGGACCCTAGGGGCCAATGAGCAGTTCTTC
TRBD1,TRBJ1-2,many,TRBV29-1,CSVEDRGRGTNYGYTF,TGCAGCGTTGAGGACAGGGGGCGCGGTACTAACTATGGCTACACCTTC
-,TRBJ2-4,few,TRBV11-2,CASSWGRKNIQYF,TGTGCCAGCAGCTGGGGACGGAAAAACATTCAGTACTTC